A single sample is the source of the 29 T cell receptor beta chains below, sequenced in a study of OX40 agonist ivuxolimab in advanced cancers. Libraries were prepared through the immunoSEQ multiplex PCR assay. TCRdb took this table from immuneACCESS and kept in-frame rearrangements with V and J called. Such tables lack part of the clones; where checked against another copy, unresolved V genes explain under half of the gap, and the rest is unexplained. In all, the sample holds about 69,000 clones, and approximately 90% of those were seen once. The top ten hold 0.3% of the sample. The sequencing here drew on CD4+ or CD8+ T cells sorted from blood, taken in a trial of the OX40 agonist ivuxolimab. These receptors came from an adult with an advanced solid tumor such as melanoma, head and neck, liver or kidney cancer.

The chain couples TRBV28 to TRBJ2-3; TRBD2 aligns across 10 bases. The CDR3 runs 20 residues. Germline values: CDR1 MDHEN, CDR2 SYDVKM. V lost 11 bases to trimming and J lost 1 base; unmatched junction nucleotides: 24. In nucleotides, the CDR3 is TGTGCCGTGAGGGAAAGCGGGAGGGCCGGAGGCACGAGGCGCACAGATACGCAGTATTTT. It codes for CAVRESGRAGGTRRTDTQYF. Full variable domain (remainder filled in from reference TRBV28 and TRBJ2-3): DVKVTQSSRYLVKRTGEKVFLECVQDMDHENMFWYRQDPGLGLRLIYFSYDVKMKEKGDIPEGYSVSREKKERFSLILESASTNQTSMYLCAVRESGRAGGTRRTDTQYFGPGTRLTVL.

The chain is built from TRBV19 and TRBJ1-5; tentatively, D is TRBD1 (5 bases). Germline V gene lookup returns CDR1 LNHDA and CDR2 SQIVND (reference sequence). This CDR3 region has 16 residues. V gave up 5 bases and J gave up 2 bases, with 16 bases separating them. The CDR3 here is CASSLTRVGGNQPQHF. The CDR3 DNA is TGTGCCAGTAGTCTAACCAGGGTAGGAGGCAATCAGCCCCAGCATTTT.

This clone showed up just once. This chain uses TRBV23-1 with TRBJ2-7, with 7 nucleotides matching TRBD1. TRBV23-1 is sorted into the ORF group, with uncertain function. V lost 6 bases and J lost 3; bases outside the gene matches: 2. The CDR3 sequence is 12 residues long. The CDR3, as DNA: TGCGCCAGCAGGGGGACAGACTACGAGCAGTACTTC. Translation: CASRGTDYEQYF.

CDR3 sequence reads: CASSPRTSSEQYF. The CDR3 DNA is TGTGCCAGTAGTCCTCGGACTAGCAGCGAGCAGTACTTC. The V and J genes are TRBV19 and TRBJ2-7; 8 bases are a match to TRBD2. V was clipped by 5 bases and J by 6 bases; unmatched bases: 6. Germline V CDR1 and CDR2: LNHDA, SQIVND (reference sequence). The length of the CDR3 is 13 residues.

CDR3 nucleotides: TGCGCCAGCAGCTTGATTGGGGGGCCGGATACGCAGTATTTT. This codes for CASSLIGGPDTQYF. The V and J genes are TRBV5-1 and TRBJ2-3; D is tentatively TRBD1 or TRBD2 (6 bases each). The CDR3 extends over 14 amino acids. Trimming took 1 base from V and 6 from J, leaving 12 bases between them. Germline-derived CDR1 and CDR2 are SGHRS and YFSETQ.

The gene calls are TRBV28 and TRBJ2-1; D is possibly TRBD1 (6 bases). The ends were cut back, 2 bases at V and 5 bases at J, with 19 bases in the middle. Germline lookup yields CDR1 MDHEN and CDR2 SYDVKM. The CDR3 consists of 17 residues. The CDR3 loop reads CASSLRGQGMIHNEQFF. The CDR3 nucleotides read TGTGCCAGCAGTTTACGAGGGCAGGGGATGATTCACAATGAGCAGTTCTTC. The entire variable domain, with the rest obtained from reference TRBV28 and TRBJ2-1, is as follows: DVKVTQSSRYLVKRTGEKVFLECVQDMDHENMFWYRQDPGLGLRLIYFSYDVKMKEKGDIPEGYSVSREKKERFSLILESASTNQTSMYLCASSLRGQGMIHNEQFFGPGTRLTVL.

The chain recombines TRBV19 with TRBJ2-2, with a weak D call TRBD1 (6 bases). This CDR3 contains 15 residues. Trimming took off 6 bases at V and 4 bases at J, with 15 bases between the two ends. In germline, CDR1 is LNHDA, CDR2 SQIVND (reference sequence). This chain's CDR3 is CASRIQGRSTGELFF. CDR3 coding DNA: TGTGCCAGTAGGATACAGGGAAGATCCACCGGGGAGCTGTTTTTT.

V usage is TRBV2 and J usage is TRBJ1-1; D ambiguous. The length of the CDR3 is 13 residues. CDR1 SNHLY and CDR2 FYNNEI come from the germline V gene. Trimming took off 5 bases at V and 1 base at J, with 8 bases between the two ends. The CDR3: CASSFSSNTEAFF. Written as DNA, the CDR3 is TGTGCCAGCAGTTTCAGCTCGAACACTGAAGCTTTCTTT. The full variable domain, its missing parts supplied by reference TRBV2 and TRBJ1-1, is EPEVTQTPSHQVTQMGQEVILRCVPISNHLYFYWYRQILGQKVEFLVSFYNNEISEKSEIFDDQFSVERPDGSNFTLKIRSTKLEDSAMYFCASSFSSNTEAFFGQGTRLTVV.

The chain joins TRBV6-6 to TRBJ1-2; D ambiguous. Germline values: CDR1 MNHNY, CDR2 SVGAGI (reference sequence). The CDR3 consists of 12 residues. The V end lost 6 bases, the J end lost 4 bases, and 9 bases lay between the germline ends. The CDR3 coding sequence is TGTGCCAGCAGGTCAGCTACCTATGGCTACACCTTC. Amino acid sequence: CASRSATYGYTF.

This rearrangement joins TRBV6-5 to TRBJ2-7; TRBD2 aligns across 10 bases. CDR3 length equals 14 residues. Looked up from germline, CDR1 is MNHEY and CDR2 is SVGAGI. V was pared by 5 bases and J by 2 bases, with 3 bases of the junction left unmatched. In DNA, the CDR3 is TGTGCCAGCAGTCCTAGCGGGAGTCCCTACGAGCAGTACTTC. Amino acids: CASSPSGSPYEQYF.

The chain links TRBV5-1 to TRBJ2-5; 7 bases line up with TRBD2. The V gene end was trimmed by 4 bases and the J gene end by 5 bases; junction bases not matched to a gene: 14. CDR3 length: 16 residues. Germline values: CDR1 SGHRS, CDR2 YFSETQ. The CDR3 nucleotides read TGCGCCAGCAGCACGGGAGGTAGTCGGGGTGGCGAGACCCAGTACTTC. This translates into CASSTGGSRGGETQYF. The entire variable domain, with the rest obtained from reference TRBV5-1 and TRBJ2-5, is as follows: KAGVTQTPRYLIKTRGQQVTLSCSPISGHRSVSWYQQTPGQGLQFLFEYFSETQRNKGNFPGRFSGRQFSNSRSEMNVSTLELGDSALYLCASSTGGSRGGETQYFGPGTRLLVL.

In this sample, this clone turned up a few times. This chain joins TRBV7-3 and TRBJ2-2; TRBD2 aligns across 10 bases. The CDR3 has 15 amino acids. Trimming at V came to 5 bases and at J to 7 bases, leaving 7 bases not matched to a gene. Germline V gene sequence: CDR1 SGHTA, CDR2 FQGTGA. The CDR3 sequence: CASSALAGAIGELFF. In DNA form, the CDR3 reads TGTGCCAGCAGCGCCCTAGCGGGAGCGATCGGGGAGCTGTTTTTT.

CDR3 region: CASSQDSFSYEQYF. In DNA form, the CDR3 reads TGTGCCAGCAGCCAAGACAGCTTCTCCTACGAGCAGTACTTC. The gene calls are TRBV5-4 and TRBJ2-7, with D possibly matching TRBD1 (5 bases). V was pared by 4 bases and J by 0 bases, with 11 bases between. Germline lookup yields CDR1 SGHNT and CDR2 YYREEE (reference sequence). This CDR3 has 14 amino acids.

The chain carries TRBV19 and TRBJ2-2; a weak D match, TRBD2 (6 bases). The germline V gene encodes CDR1 LNHDA and CDR2 SQIVND (reference sequence). This CDR3 is 14 amino acids long. V was trimmed by 5 bases and J by 7 bases, leaving 14 bases between them. The CDR3 nucleotides are TGTGCCAGTAGTCGGGAGATAGCCGGCGGGGAGCTGTTTTTT. Translation: CASSREIAGGELFF.

For the CDR3, the DNA is TGCAGCGTGGTCCTCCAGCGGGATGAGCAGTTCTTC. This gives the protein CSVVLQRDEQFF. V is TRBV29-1 and J is TRBJ2-1; the D gene is possibly TRBD2 (6 bases). Trimming cost V 6 bases and J 8 bases, with 14 bases left between them. Germline V gives CDR1 SQVTM, CDR2 ANQGSEA. CDR3 length: 12 amino acids.

The count of this clone is one. V and J are TRBV18 and TRBJ2-2; 7 positions agree with TRBD2. Trimming removed 6 bases from V and 5 bases from J; junction bases left unmatched: 9. Germline-derived CDR1 and CDR2 are KGHSH and LQKENI. This CDR3 spans 15 amino acids. DNA for the CDR3: TGTGCCAGCTCTCAAGGGACGGGAGGAACCGGGGAGCTGTTTTTT. Its translation is CASSQGTGGTGELFF.

This chain connects TRBV19 to TRBJ2-5; 10 bases are a match to TRBD1. V gave up 5 bases and J gave up 11 bases; unmatched junction bases: 17. This CDR3 has 16 residues. The germline V gene has CDR1 LNHDA and CDR2 SQIVND (reference sequence). In DNA, the CDR3 is TGTGCCAGTAGTGTCGCCTCGGGGGACAGGGGAGGAGAGCAGTACTTC. As protein: CASSVASGDRGGEQYF.

The J gene is TRBJ1-2, the V gene TRBV6-6; no reliable D call. Germline V gene sequence: CDR1 MNHNY, CDR2 SVGAGI (reference sequence). The CDR3 is 15 amino acids. V dropped 2 bases and J dropped 1 base, with 11 bases sitting between them. CDR3 nucleotide sequence: TGTGCCAGCAGTTACGGAACAAAAATTAACTATGGCTACACCTTC. This codes for CASSYGTKINYGYTF.

Written as DNA, the CDR3 is TGCAGCGGGTGGATTGCGTACCAAGAGACCCAGTACTTC. This codes for CSGWIAYQETQYF. This sequence joins TRBV29-1 and TRBJ2-5; D not resolved. Looked up from germline, CDR1 is SQVTM and CDR2 is ANQGSEA. Trimming cost V 7 bases and J 0 bases, with 12 bases left between them. The CDR3 contains 13 residues.

This sequence joins TRBV30 and TRBJ2-7; 9 bases are shared with TRBD1. The germline V gene encodes CDR1 GTSNPN and CDR2 SVGIG (reference sequence). The trim removed 0 bases at V and 2 bases at J, leaving 5 bases unmatched. The CDR3 runs 15 residues. The CDR3, as DNA: TGTGCCTGGAGTGTAAGGGGACAGGGCGCCTACGAGCAGTACTTC. This translates into CAWSVRGQGAYEQYF.

This chain connects TRBV19 to TRBJ1-1; D call uncertain. CDR3 length: 12 residues. Looked up from germline, CDR1 is LNHDA and CDR2 is SQIVND (reference sequence). Deletions cut 6 bases from V and 11 bases from J, with 16 bases between. CDR3 bases: TGTGCCAGTAGAACTGGCGGAGCCGAGGCTTTCTTT. Translation gives CASRTGGAEAFF.

J is TRBJ1-1 and V is TRBV28; unclear D gene. CDR1 and CDR2 from the germline V gene are MDHEN and SYDVKM. The CDR3 totals 11 residues. Trimming pared 8 bases from V and 2 bases from J, leaving 6 bases between. CDR3 sequence reads: CASWVNTEAFF. In DNA, the CDR3 is TGTGCCAGCTGGGTTAACACTGAAGCTTTCTTT.

This rearrangement joins TRBV30 to TRBJ2-5; no reliable D call. There are 12 residues in the CDR3. The V end was cut by 8 bases, the J end by 7 bases, with 17 bases between. Germline CDR1 is GTSNPN and CDR2 is SVGIG (reference sequence). The CDR3 is CAGRSEGVTQYF. CDR3 sequence (DNA): TGTGCCGGAAGATCGGAAGGTGTGACCCAGTACTTC.

The chain uses TRBV6-1 and TRBJ2-1; 11 bases agree with TRBD2. Germline loops: CDR1 MNHNS, CDR2 SASEGT. Unmatched junction bases numbered 6, after V lost 7 bases and J lost 4 bases. CDR3 length: 15 residues. DNA for the CDR3: TGTGCCAGCATCCTAGCGGGAGGTTTTTACAATGAGCAGTTCTTC. It encodes CASILAGGFYNEQFF.

CDR3 nucleotides: TGTGCCAGCAGTCAGCGACTAGCGGGAGACGAGCAGTACTTC. Translation: CASSQRLAGDEQYF. V usage is TRBV6-1 and J usage is TRBJ2-7; 12 positions agree with TRBD2. CDR3 length equals 14 residues. Germline CDR1 MNHNS, CDR2 SASEGT. Unmatched junction bases numbered 4, after V lost 5 bases and J lost 5 bases.

This chain connects TRBV7-9 to TRBJ2-7; D possibly corresponds to TRBD1 (6 bases). Germline CDR1 SEHNR, CDR2 FQNEAQ (reference sequence). CDR3 length equals 12 residues. V lost 1 base, J lost 6 bases, and 7 bases lay in between. The CDR3 DNA is TGTGCCAGCAGCTTAGGGACAGCCGAGCAGTACTTC. Its translation: CASSLGTAEQYF.

This rearrangement joins TRBV20-1 to TRBJ2-1; a possible D gene is TRBD1 (6 bases). The CDR3 consists of 11 residues. V lost 4 bases to trimming and J lost 6 bases, with 7 bases between them. Germline CDR1 and CDR2: DFQATT and SNEGSKA (reference sequence). CDR3 amino acids: CSATQGNEQFF. The CDR3 bases are TGCAGTGCTACACAGGGCAATGAGCAGTTCTTC.

The CDR3 nucleotides are TGTGCCATCAGTGGGGGACAGGGGAACTACAATGAGCAGTTCTTC. Protein sequence: CAISGGQGNYNEQFF. The genes are TRBV10-3 and TRBJ2-1; TRBD1 matches 10 bases. After removal of 4 bases from V and 3 bases from J, the junction contained 3 bases not matched to a gene. Germline assignment: CDR1 ENHRY and CDR2 SYGVKD. This CDR3 has 15 residues.

The J gene is TRBJ1-5, the V gene TRBV7-2; D might be TRBD1 (5 bases). This CDR3 has 13 residues. Germline V gives CDR1 SGHTA, CDR2 FQGNSA. V lost 1 base and J 8 bases, leaving 9 bases between the germline ends. CDR3 coding DNA: TGTGCCAGCAGCTTAGATGGGGCCAAGCCCCAGCATTTT. Protein: CASSLDGAKPQHF.